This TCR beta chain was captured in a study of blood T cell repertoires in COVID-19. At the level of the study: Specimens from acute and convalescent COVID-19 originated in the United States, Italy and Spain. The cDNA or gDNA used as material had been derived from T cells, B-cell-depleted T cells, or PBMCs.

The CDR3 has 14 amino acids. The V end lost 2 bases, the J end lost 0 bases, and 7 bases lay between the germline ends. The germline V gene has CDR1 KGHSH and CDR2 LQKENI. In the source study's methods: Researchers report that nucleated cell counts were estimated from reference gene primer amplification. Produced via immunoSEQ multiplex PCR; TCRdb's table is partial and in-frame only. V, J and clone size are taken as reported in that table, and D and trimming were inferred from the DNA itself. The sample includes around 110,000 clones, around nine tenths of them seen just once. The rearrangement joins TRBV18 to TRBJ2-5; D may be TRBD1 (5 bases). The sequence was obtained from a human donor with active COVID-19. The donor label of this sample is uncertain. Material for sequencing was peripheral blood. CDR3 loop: CASSPGRDQETQYF. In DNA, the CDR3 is TGTGCCAGCTCACCAGGCAGGGACCAAGAGACCCAGTACTTC.